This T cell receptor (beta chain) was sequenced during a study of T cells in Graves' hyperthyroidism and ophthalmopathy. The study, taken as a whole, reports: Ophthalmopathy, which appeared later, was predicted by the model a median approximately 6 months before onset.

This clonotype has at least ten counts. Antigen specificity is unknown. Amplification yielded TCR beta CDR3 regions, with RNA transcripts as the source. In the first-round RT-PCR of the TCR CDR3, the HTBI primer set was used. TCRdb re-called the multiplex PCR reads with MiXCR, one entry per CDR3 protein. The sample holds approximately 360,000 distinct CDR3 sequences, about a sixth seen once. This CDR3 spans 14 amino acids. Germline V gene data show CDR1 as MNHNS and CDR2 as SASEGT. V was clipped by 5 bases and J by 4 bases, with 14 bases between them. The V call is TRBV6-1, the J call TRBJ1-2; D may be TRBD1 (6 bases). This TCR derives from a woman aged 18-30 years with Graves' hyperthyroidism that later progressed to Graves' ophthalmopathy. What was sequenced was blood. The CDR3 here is CASSFLRGPYGYTF. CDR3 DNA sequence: TGTGCCAGCAGTTTCCTCAGGGGTCCCTATGGCTACACCTTC.